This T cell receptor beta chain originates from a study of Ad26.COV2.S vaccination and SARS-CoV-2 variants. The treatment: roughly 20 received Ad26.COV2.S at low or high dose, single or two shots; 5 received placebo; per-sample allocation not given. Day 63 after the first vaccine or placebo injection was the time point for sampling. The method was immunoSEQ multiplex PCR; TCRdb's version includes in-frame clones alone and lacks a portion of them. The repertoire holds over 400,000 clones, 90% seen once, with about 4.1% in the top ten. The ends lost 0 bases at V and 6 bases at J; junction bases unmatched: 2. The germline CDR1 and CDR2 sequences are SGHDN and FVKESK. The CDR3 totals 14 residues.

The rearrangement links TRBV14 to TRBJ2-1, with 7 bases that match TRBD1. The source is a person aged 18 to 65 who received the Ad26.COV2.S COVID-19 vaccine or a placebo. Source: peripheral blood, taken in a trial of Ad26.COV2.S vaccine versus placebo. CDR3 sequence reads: CASSQEAGGNEQFF. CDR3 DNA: TGTGCCAGCAGCCAAGAAGCAGGGGGCAATGAGCAGTTCTTC.